A single sample gave rise to the 4 T cell receptor beta chains below, sequenced in a study of cytomegalovirus exposure and HLA in healthy donors. It was with 60 Vbeta and 13 Jbeta primers that the PCR ran. Data came from immunoSEQ multiplex PCR; TCRdb stores just in-frame clones and leaves some out. Among 150,000 to 250,000 clones listed, less than 80% were seen once. Source material: PBMCs. Receptor source: a woman aged 25 to 39 in good health and CMV-seropositive.

The chain is built from TRBV9 and TRBJ2-2; TRBD2 matches at 11 bases. CDR1 and CDR2 (germline): SGDLS, YYNGEE. With 2 bases clipped from V and 4 bases from J, the junction kept 1 base outside the gene matches. CDR3 size: 15 residues. CDR3 protein: CASSVGLAGTGELFF. The CDR3 DNA sequence: TGTGCCAGCAGCGTCGGACTAGCGGGCACCGGGGAGCTGTTTTTT.

The genes are TRBV7-2 and TRBJ2-3, with TRBD2 identical over 12 bases. This CDR3 region has 16 residues. CDR1 is SGHTA, CDR2 FQGNSA, per germline. Germline trimming cut 5 bases from V and 4 bases from J; bases unmatched to any gene: 7. The CDR3 sequence: CASSPALAGGPDTQYF. The CDR3 region has the DNA TGTGCCAGCAGCCCCGCCCTAGCGGGAGGGCCAGATACGCAGTATTTT. The whole variable domain, filled in from reference TRBV7-2 and TRBJ2-3, reads GAGVSQSPSNKVTEKGKDVELRCDPISGHTALYWYRQSLGQGLEFLIYFQGNSAPDKSGLPSDRFSAERTGGSVSTLTIQRTQQEDSAVYLCASSPALAGGPDTQYFGPGTRLTVL.

As for this clone: One junction end does not reproduce the germline sequence, and a read error may be involved. The chain joins TRBV2 to TRBJ1-4; 11 bases fit TRBD1. The CDR3 is made up of 11 amino acids. From germline, CDR1 is SNHLY and CDR2 FYNNEI. This chain's CDR3 is CASTLRDRGVF. Written as DNA, the CDR3 is TGTGCCAGCACCCTCCGGGACAGGGGGGTTTTT. The full variable domain, rest sourced from reference TRBV2 and TRBJ1-4, is EPEVTQTPSHQVTQMGQEVILRCVPISNHLYFYWYRQILGQKVEFLVSFYNNEISEKSEIFDDQFSVERPDGSNFTLKIRSTKLEDSAMYFCASTLRDRGVFGSGTQLSVL.

V is TRBV4-3 and J is TRBJ1-1; no clear D. The CDR3 consists of 15 residues. The germline gives CDR1 LGHNA, CDR2 YSLEER. V lost 2 bases and J lost 0, with 10 bases in between. The CDR3 DNA follows: TGCGCCAGCAGCCAATCGGTAGTTTTGAACACTGAAGCTTTCTTT. It codes for CASSQSVVLNTEAFF.